The 23 T cell receptor beta chains below all came from one sample that was sequenced in a study of T cell repertoires in cytomegalovirus infection. Each CDR3 protein is one row after TCRdb ran MiXCR on the reads. The sample holds around 500,000 distinct CDR3 sequences, under 45% seen once. These TCRs' antigens remain unknown. Sequencing was performed on cultured PBMCs, taken from culture after CMV antigen stimulation. The receptors shown here come from a human donor in good health (CMV status not recorded). Some clones in this sample may be carry-over from other donors' samples.

This clonotype was counted a few times. CDR3 protein: CASSEQGQSSTDTQYF. The CDR3 region has the DNA TGCGCCAGCAGTGAGCAGGGACAGTCTAGCACAGATACGCAGTATTTT. This rearrangement joins TRBV5-1 to TRBJ2-3, with 7 bases fitting TRBD1. J was trimmed by 0 bases and V by 5 bases; bases with no gene match: 9. Germline V gene sequence: CDR1 SGHRS, CDR2 YFSETQ. The CDR3 runs to 16 residues.

This clonotype appeared once. This rearrangement joins TRBV29-1 to TRBJ2-7; tentatively, D is TRBD2 (6 bases). The CDR3 contains 14 residues. CDR1 is SQVTM and CDR2 is ANQGSEA in the germline V gene. Trimming removed 6 bases from V and 2 bases from J, with 17 bases in between. CDR3 loop: CSVYYRDFPYEQYF. The CDR3 coding sequence is TGCAGCGTGTACTATCGGGACTTTCCCTACGAGCAGTACTTC.

This chain links TRBV2 with TRBJ1-4, with D possibly TRBD1 on 5 matching bases. V was pared by 5 bases and J by 7 bases, with 14 bases between. CDR1 SNHLY and CDR2 FYNNEI come from the germline V gene. The CDR3 spans 14 residues. In nucleotides, the CDR3 is TGTGCCAGCAGTCAAACGGACACGAGTGAAAAACTGTTTTTT. It yields the protein CASSQTDTSEKLFF.

This chain uses TRBV6-6 with TRBJ1-1; a weak D match, TRBD1 (5 bases). The CDR3 loop spans 15 amino acids. Deletions cut 2 bases from V and 1 base from J, with 11 bases between. Germline V lookup: CDR1 MNHNY, CDR2 SVGAGI (reference sequence). This CDR3 reads CASSYPGGGNTEAFF. The CDR3 coding sequence is TGTGCCAGCAGTTACCCTGGGGGGGGGAACACTGAAGCTTTCTTT.

V and J are TRBV27 and TRBJ2-1, with TRBD1 identical over 7 bases. CDR1 is MNHEY, CDR2 SMNVEV, per germline (reference sequence). Germline trimming cut 8 bases from V and 8 bases from J; bases unmatched to any gene: 9. This CDR3 has 13 amino acids. The CDR3 loop reads CASPTDRVDEQFF. For the CDR3, the DNA is TGTGCCAGCCCAACCGACAGGGTAGATGAGCAGTTCTTC.

This clonotype appeared a single time. This chain uses TRBV7-4 with TRBJ2-4; 14 bases are a match to TRBD2. Germline V gene data show CDR1 as SGHVT and CDR2 as SQSDAQ. The ends lost 6 bases at V and 0 bases at J; junction bases unmatched: 7. The CDR3 contains 18 residues. CDR3 DNA: TGTGCCAGCAGGCCGGGACTAGCGGGGGACATAGCCAAAAACATTCAGTACTTC. Amino acid sequence: CASRPGLAGDIAKNIQYF. The complete variable domain, with remaining parts taken from reference TRBV7-4 and TRBJ2-4, reads GAGVSQSPRYKVAKRGRDVALRCDSISGHVTLYWYRQTLGQGSEVLTYSQSDAQRDKSGRPSGRFSAERPERSVSTLKIQRTEQGDSAVYLCASRPGLAGDIAKNIQYFGAGTRLSVL.

The V gene is TRBV6-8, the J gene TRBJ1-5; no clear D. Germline V gene lookup returns CDR1 MNHGY and CDR2 SAAAGT. V shed 4 bases and J shed 0 bases, with 13 bases lying between them. The CDR3 is 16 amino acids. CDR3 in DNA: TGTGCCAGCAGTTCTGGGGATTGGTATAGCAATCAGCCCCAGCATTTT. This sequence encodes CASSSGDWYSNQPQHF.

The table lists this clonotype with a few counts. V is TRBV4-3 and J is TRBJ1-4; no clear D gene. Trimming stripped 4 bases from V and 8 bases from J, with 14 bases between. Germline values: CDR1 LGHNA, CDR2 YSLEER. The CDR3 covers 14 residues. The DNA of the CDR3 is TGCGCCAGCAGCCCTTTGGGATCCGAGGAAAAACTGTTTTTT. Translated, it gives CASSPLGSEEKLFF.

This clonotype was picked up one time. The chain combines TRBV27 with TRBJ1-2, with 8 positions matching TRBD1. Trimming at V came to 6 bases and at J to 7 bases, leaving 10 bases not matched to a gene. Germline lookup yields CDR1 MNHEY and CDR2 SMNVEV (reference sequence). This CDR3 has 14 residues. Here the CDR3 reads CASRPRQGRSGYTF. The CDR3 bases are TGTGCCAGCAGACCAAGACAGGGGCGGTCTGGCTACACCTTC.

The chain is built from TRBV2 and TRBJ1-1; D ambiguous. With 5 bases removed from V and 4 bases from J, the gap between germline ends came to 20 bases. Germline CDR1 SNHLY, CDR2 FYNNEI. The CDR3 totals 16 residues. CDR3 region: CASSRFPATTFTEAFF. The CDR3 DNA sequence: TGTGCCAGCAGTCGGTTCCCGGCTACTACGTTCACTGAAGCTTTCTTT. Combining the CDR3 with reference TRBV2 and TRBJ1-1 gives the whole variable domain EPEVTQTPSHQVTQMGQEVILRCVPISNHLYFYWYRQILGQKVEFLVSFYNNEISEKSEIFDDQFSVERPDGSNFTLKIRSTKLEDSAMYFCASSRFPATTFTEAFFGQGTRLTVV.

The rearrangement links TRBV6-2 or TRBV6-3 to TRBJ2-5, with 7 bases aligning to TRBD1. Germline V CDR1 and CDR2: MNHEY, SVGEGT. The CDR3 covers 15 residues. With V trimmed by 4 bases and J by 0 bases, 5 bases remained unmatched. Here the CDR3 DNA reads TGTGCCAGCAGTTCCCAAGACAGGGACCAAGAGACCCAGTACTTC. This codes for CASSSQDRDQETQYF.

The chain recombines TRBV12-3 or TRBV12-4 with TRBJ1-3; possible D gene TRBD1, 6 bases. Trimming stripped 7 bases from V and 4 bases from J, with 14 bases between. This CDR3 spans 14 amino acids. The CDR3 sequence is CASKNSGDGNTIYF. The DNA of the CDR3 is TGTGCCAGCAAGAATTCAGGGGACGGAAACACCATATATTTT.

This clonotype was recorded a few times. The V gene is TRBV6-2 or TRBV6-3, the J gene TRBJ2-7, with D tentatively TRBD1 (6 bases). Germline V gene sequence: CDR1 MNHEY, CDR2 SVGEGT. The V gene lost 0 bases and the J gene lost 6 bases, with 12 bases spanning the gap. This CDR3 region has 14 residues. The CDR3 is CASSYSGASSEQYF. Here the CDR3 DNA reads TGTGCCAGCAGTTACTCGGGGGCCTCGAGCGAGCAGTACTTC.

This clonotype was recorded at least ten times. The chain combines TRBV12-3 or TRBV12-4 with TRBJ1-1; no clear D. V was clipped by 5 bases and J by 11 bases, with 18 bases between them. The CDR3 totals 13 residues. The CDR3 loop is CASSLRPRSAAFF. The CDR3 region has the DNA TGTGCCAGCAGTCTGCGACCCAGGTCGGCGGCTTTCTTT.

This clonotype has more than one count but fewer than ten. This CDR3 reads CASSLASGRTNQPQHF. CDR3 sequence (DNA): TGTGCCAGCAGCTTAGCGTCAGGTCGGACCAATCAGCCCCAGCATTTT. The gene calls are TRBV7-2 and TRBJ1-5; D is ambiguous. There are 16 residues in the CDR3. V was clipped by 0 bases and J by 3 bases, with 12 bases between them. Germline lookup yields CDR1 SGHTA and CDR2 FQGNSA.

The chain joins TRBV7-2 to TRBJ2-3; 9 nucleotides match TRBD2. This CDR3 has 16 residues. Trimming cost V 3 bases and J 1 base; bases outside gene matches: 5. The germline gives CDR1 SGHTA, CDR2 FQGNSA. The CDR3 DNA is TGTGCCAGCAGCTTCGCGGGAGGGGGAGGCACAGATACGCAGTATTTT. This translates into CASSFAGGGGTDTQYF.

This clonotype occurred a few times. This rearrangement joins TRBV7-8 to TRBJ2-1; D remains unclear. Trimming left V 5 bases short and J 8 bases short, with 19 bases between. The germline gives CDR1 SGHVS, CDR2 FQNEAQ. CDR3 length equals 15 residues. The CDR3 reads CASSPESSPQYEQFF. The CDR3 DNA reads TGTGCCAGCAGCCCAGAGTCCTCCCCCCAATATGAGCAGTTCTTC. Using reference TRBV7-8 and TRBJ2-1 for the parts outside the CDR3, the full variable domain is GAGVSQSPRYKVAKRGQDVALRCDPISGHVSLFWYQQALGQGPEFLTYFQNEAQLDKSGLPSDRFFAERPEGSVSTLKIQRTQQEDSAVYLCASSPESSPQYEQFFGPGTRLTVL.

This clonotype was detected only a few times. The V call is TRBV5-4, the J call TRBJ2-1; D possibly corresponds to TRBD2 (7 bases). V gave up 4 bases and J gave up 9 bases, with 23 bases separating them. CDR1 and CDR2 from the germline V gene are SGHNT and YYREEE (reference sequence). CDR3 length equals 16 residues. The CDR3 loop reads CASSLRTRGGEGEQFF. In nucleotides, the CDR3 is TGTGCCAGCAGCCTAAGAACAAGGGGGGGCGAGGGTGAGCAGTTCTTC. The full variable domain, rest sourced from reference TRBV5-4 and TRBJ2-1, is ETGVTQSPTHLIKTRGQQVTLRCSSQSGHNTVSWYQQALGQGPQFIFQYYREEENGRGNFPPRFSGLQFPNYSSELNVNALELDDSALYLCASSLRTRGGEGEQFFGPGTRLTVL.

This chain connects TRBV7-2 to TRBJ1-5; D is undetermined. Germline V gene sequence: CDR1 SGHTA, CDR2 FQGNSA. The CDR3 spans 13 residues. V lost 5 bases to trimming and J lost 6 bases, with 11 bases between them. CDR3 in DNA: TGTGCCAGCAGCCCCCGATTAGGTCAGCCCCAGCATTTT. Translated: CASSPRLGQPQHF.

The chain carries TRBV10-3 and TRBJ1-1; D uncertain. CDR3 length equals 13 residues. Germline V CDR1 and CDR2: ENHRY, SYGVKD. Trimming removed 6 bases from V and 3 bases from J, with 11 bases in between. The CDR3 protein is CAIRNTDYTEAFF. CDR3 nucleotide sequence: TGTGCCATCAGGAACACGGATTACACTGAAGCTTTCTTT.

The V and J genes are TRBV5-1 and TRBJ2-5, with D possibly TRBD2 on 5 matching bases. CDR1 and CDR2 (germline): SGHRS, YFSETQ. The CDR3 spans 15 residues. V was cut by 2 bases and J by 0 bases, with 11 bases left in between. The DNA for the CDR3 is TGCGCCAGCAGCTTCTCCGGAGCGGACCAAGAGACCCAGTACTTC. Protein: CASSFSGADQETQYF.

The sample holds one count of this clonotype. The chain links TRBV6-2 or TRBV6-3 to TRBJ1-6, with TRBD1 as a possible D gene (5 bases). The CDR3 runs 14 residues. Germline V lookup: CDR1 MNHEY, CDR2 SVGEGT. V lost 5 bases to trimming and J lost 8 bases, with 13 bases between them. CDR3 sequence reads: CASSRGQGHSPLHF. The CDR3 DNA sequence: TGTGCCAGCAGTAGAGGACAAGGACATTCACCCCTCCACTTT.

The chain joins TRBV20-1 to TRBJ2-1; D is unclear. This CDR3 spans 11 amino acids. CDR1 is DFQATT and CDR2 is SNEGSKA in the germline V gene (reference sequence). Trimming left V 5 bases short and J 11 bases short, with 13 bases between. CDR3 nucleotides: TGCAGTGCTCCGTTATCCCTGAAGCAGTTCTTC. Translated, it gives CSAPLSLKQFF.